This entry lists 29 T cell receptor beta chains sequenced from one sample in a study of blood T cell repertoires in COVID-19. Sequencing used immunoSEQ multiplex PCR; TCRdb keeps in-frame clones, though not all of them. The table includes around 100,000 clones, 90% to 95% detected once. The specimen was peripheral blood. The receptors shown here come from a human donor in a cohort sampled during active COVID-19.

The rearrangement uses TRBV2 and TRBJ2-1; 9 bases map to TRBD1. V lost 2 bases and J lost 6; bases outside the gene matches: 11. There are 17 residues in the CDR3. CDR1 SNHLY and CDR2 FYNNEI come from the germline V gene. The CDR3 loop reads CASSELVGQGWGNEQFF. CDR3 coding DNA: TGTGCCAGCAGTGAACTGGTGGGACAGGGTTGGGGCAATGAGCAGTTCTTC.

For the CDR3, the DNA is TGTGCCAGCAGCCCCCCCCCTACTAGCGTTGAGCAGTACTTC. This sequence encodes CASSPPPTSVEQYF. This sequence joins TRBV3-1 (or the pseudogene TRBV3-2) and TRBJ2-7; 7 bases agree with TRBD2. The ends lost 4 bases at V and 7 bases at J; junction bases unmatched: 10. The germline V gene encodes CDR1 LGHDT and CDR2 YNNKEL (reference sequence). The CDR3 consists of 14 residues.

The chain uses TRBV14 and TRBJ1-4; D gene uncertain. Germline CDR1 and CDR2: SGHDN and FVKESK. V was cut by 3 bases and J by 10 bases, with 9 bases left in between. This CDR3 contains 12 residues. The chain's CDR3 is CASSHVSGKLFF. CDR3 in DNA: TGTGCCAGCAGCCATGTTTCCGGAAAACTGTTTTTT. The full variable domain, rest sourced from reference TRBV14 and TRBJ1-4, is EAGVTQFPSHSVIEKGQTVTLRCDPISGHDNLYWYRRVMGKEIKFLLHFVKESKQDESGMPNNRFLAERTGGTYSTLKVQPAELEDSGVYFCASSHVSGKLFFGSGTQLSVL.

V usage is TRBV19 and J usage is TRBJ2-5, with unresolved D. V gave up 4 bases and J gave up 2 bases, with 17 bases separating them. Germline-derived CDR1 and CDR2 are LNHDA and SQIVND (reference sequence). The CDR3 consists of 16 residues. CDR3: CASSTRWAGGQETQYF. The CDR3 DNA follows: TGTGCCAGTAGTACACGGTGGGCAGGTGGACAAGAGACCCAGTACTTC. The whole variable domain, filled in from reference TRBV19 and TRBJ2-5, reads DGGITQSPKYLFRKEGQNVTLSCEQNLNHDAMYWYRQDPGQGLRLIYYSQIVNDFQKGDIAEGYSVSREKKESFPLTVTSAQKNPTAFYLCASSTRWAGGQETQYFGPGTRLLVL.

The gene calls are TRBV6-5 and TRBJ2-3; D might be TRBD1 (6 bases). Germline lookup yields CDR1 MNHEY and CDR2 SVGAGI. V lost 5 bases, J lost 5 bases, and 14 bases lay in between. This CDR3 region has 14 residues. The CDR3 nucleotides are TGTGCCAGCAGTCCAACAGGGCAACAAGATACGCAGTATTTT. The encoded protein is CASSPTGQQDTQYF.

The V call is TRBV9, the J call TRBJ1-1, with a weak D call TRBD1 (6 bases). V gave up 2 bases and J gave up 9 bases, with 14 bases separating them. The length of the CDR3 is 13 residues. Looked up from germline, CDR1 is SGDLS and CDR2 is YYNGEE. This CDR3 reads CASSVTGSNKAFF. The CDR3 DNA is TGTGCCAGCAGCGTTACAGGGTCTAATAAAGCTTTCTTT.

The chain has TRBV6-1 and TRBJ2-1, with 13 bases aligning to TRBD2. Trimming took 1 base from V and 6 from J; bases not matched to a gene: 0. The CDR3 runs to 15 residues. CDR1 is MNHNS, CDR2 SASEGT, per germline. The chain's CDR3 is CASSEGTSGSNEQFF. The CDR3 DNA follows: TGTGCCAGCAGTGAAGGGACTAGCGGGAGCAATGAGCAGTTCTTC.

This chain joins TRBV5-6 and TRBJ2-7; the D gene is possibly TRBD2 (7 bases). This CDR3 has 15 residues. Trimming cost V 3 bases and J 1 base, with 14 bases left between them. Germline assignment: CDR1 SGHDT and CDR2 YYEEEE. CDR3 protein: CASSWWGGASYEQYF. Here the CDR3 DNA reads TGTGCCAGCAGCTGGTGGGGGGGCGCGTCCTACGAGCAGTACTTC.

V is TRBV6-2 or TRBV6-3 and J is TRBJ1-5; D not resolved. The CDR3 covers 14 residues. V lost 4 bases to trimming and J lost 4 bases, with 11 bases between them. Per germline, CDR1 MNHEY and CDR2 SVGEGT. The DNA of the CDR3 is TGTGCCAGCAGTTCGGTGAGCGGTAATCAGCCCCAGCATTTT. Amino acids: CASSSVSGNQPQHF.

As DNA, the CDR3 is TGTGCCAGCAGCCACTGGGACACGGGCACAGATACGCAGTATTTT. Protein: CASSHWDTGTDTQYF. The J gene is TRBJ2-3, the V gene TRBV7-9, with D perhaps TRBD1 (6 bases). The CDR3 covers 15 residues. V was pared by 5 bases and J by 1 base, with 13 bases between. Germline V lookup: CDR1 SEHNR, CDR2 FQNEAQ (reference sequence).

This sequence joins TRBV9 and TRBJ1-1, with D maybe TRBD1 (5 bases). The CDR3 sequence is 14 residues long. Germline-derived CDR1 and CDR2 are SGDLS and YYNGEE. V was pared by 2 bases and J by 0 bases, with 8 bases between. CDR3 in amino acids: CASSVTDLNTEAFF. The DNA for the CDR3 is TGTGCCAGCAGCGTGACAGATTTGAACACTGAAGCTTTCTTT.

The V and J genes are TRBV4-1 and TRBJ2-7; 10 bases fit TRBD2. Germline CDR1 and CDR2: MGHRA and YSYEKL. This CDR3 region has 15 residues. V gave up 3 bases and J gave up 0 bases; unmatched junction bases: 2. CDR3 coding DNA: TGCGCCAGCAGCCAGGGACTAGCGAGCTCCTACGAGCAGTACTTC. Translation gives CASSQGLASSYEQYF.

This clone was seen just once. The chain has TRBV19 and TRBJ1-1; no clear D gene. The CDR3 has 12 residues. Trimming took 5 bases from V and 3 from J, leaving 7 bases between them. CDR1 is LNHDA and CDR2 is SQIVND in the germline V gene (reference sequence). The CDR3 DNA sequence: TGTGCCAGTAGTGAGTTGGACACTGAAGCTTTCTTT. Protein sequence: CASSELDTEAFF. Using reference TRBV19 and TRBJ1-1 for the parts outside the CDR3, the full variable domain is DGGITQSPKYLFRKEGQNVTLSCEQNLNHDAMYWYRQDPGQGLRLIYYSQIVNDFQKGDIAEGYSVSREKKESFPLTVTSAQKNPTAFYLCASSELDTEAFFGQGTRLTVV.

The chain joins TRBV30 to TRBJ1-2; D possibly corresponds to TRBD1 (6 bases). V gave up 0 bases and J gave up 4 bases, with 12 bases separating them. The germline CDR1 and CDR2 sequences are GTSNPN and SVGIG (reference sequence). The CDR3 length is 14 residues. Here the CDR3 reads CAWSVGGAVYGYTF. The CDR3 region has the DNA TGTGCCTGGAGTGTAGGGGGGGCCGTCTATGGCTACACCTTC.

The V gene is TRBV9, the J gene TRBJ2-3, with D possibly being TRBD1 (6 bases). The V end lost 3 bases, the J end lost 3 bases, and 20 bases lay between the germline ends. This CDR3 is built from 17 residues. CDR1 is SGDLS and CDR2 is YYNGEE in the germline V gene. In DNA form, the CDR3 reads TGTGCCAGCAGCGCTCACCTTACAGGGTTTCCGACAGATACGCAGTATTTT. Its translation is CASSAHLTGFPTDTQYF.

This rearrangement joins TRBV28 to TRBJ1-1; D unclear. This CDR3 has 15 amino acids. V gave up 5 bases and J gave up 1 base, with 14 bases separating them. Germline lookup yields CDR1 MDHEN and CDR2 SYDVKM. CDR3 region: CASSLDTRENTEAFF. The CDR3 nucleotides read TGTGCCAGCAGTCTTGACACCAGAGAGAACACTGAAGCTTTCTTT.

The V call is TRBV7-8, the J call TRBJ1-1, with D unclear. CDR3 length: 15 amino acids. V was cut by 1 base and J by 2 bases, with 11 bases left in between. Germline values: CDR1 SGHVS, CDR2 FQNEAQ. The DNA of the CDR3 is TGTGCCAGCAGCTTAGTCGCCGGAGTTAACACTGAAGCTTTCTTT. Translated: CASSLVAGVNTEAFF.

The chain has TRBV30 and TRBJ1-2; D gene unclear. The CDR3 is 12 amino acids. Between the trimmed V and J ends, which lost 3 bases and 7 bases, there was a span of 12 bases. CDR1 GTSNPN and CDR2 SVGIG come from the germline V gene (reference sequence). The CDR3 DNA follows: TGTGCCTGGAGCCCCGGGAGGCCTGGCTACACCTTC. Translation: CAWSPGRPGYTF.

The V and J genes are TRBV19 and TRBJ2-1; D remains ambiguous. The ends were cut back, 8 bases at V and 5 bases at J, with 10 bases in the middle. This CDR3 region has 12 residues. Per the germline V gene, CDR1 is LNHDA and CDR2 is SQIVND (reference sequence). The CDR3 sequence is CASGLADNEQFF. The CDR3 region has the DNA TGTGCCAGTGGATTGGCGGACAATGAGCAGTTCTTC.

This chain joins TRBV2 and TRBJ1-3; D may be TRBD1 (6 bases). Per the germline V gene, CDR1 is SNHLY and CDR2 is FYNNEI. The ends were cut back, 7 bases at V and 6 bases at J, with 13 bases in the middle. The CDR3 length is 13 residues. The CDR3 nucleotides are TGTGCCAGCAAGAACAGGGCCGAAAACACCATATATTTT. Translated, it gives CASKNRAENTIYF.

CDR3 bases: TGTGCCAGCAGTTTATCAGGGAGGAGCACTGAAGCTTTCTTT. Translation: CASSLSGRSTEAFF. The gene calls are TRBV27 and TRBJ1-1, with unresolved D. The CDR3 covers 14 residues. The ends were cut back, 0 bases at V and 4 bases at J, with 9 bases in the middle. Germline V gene lookup returns CDR1 MNHEY and CDR2 SMNVEV (reference sequence).

The chain carries TRBV11-2 and TRBJ2-3; D uncertain. The V and J ends lost 7 bases and 4 bases respectively, with 15 bases between them. Germline V lookup: CDR1 SGHAT, CDR2 FQNNGV. The CDR3 extends over 14 amino acids. Here the CDR3 reads CASNLLLWADTQYF. The CDR3, as DNA: TGTGCCAGCAACCTCCTACTATGGGCAGATACGCAGTATTTT.

The chain links TRBV30 to TRBJ1-2; TRBD1 matches 7 bases. CDR1 is GTSNPN and CDR2 is SVGIG in the germline V gene (reference sequence). This CDR3 is 14 amino acids long. The V gene end was trimmed by 4 bases and the J gene end by 6 bases; junction bases not matched to a gene: 11. The CDR3 loop reads CAWTPGQRRNGYTF. In DNA, the CDR3 is TGTGCCTGGACACCGGGACAGAGAAGAAATGGCTACACCTTC.

This chain joins TRBV18 and TRBJ1-1; 7 nucleotides agree with TRBD1. J lost 8 bases, V lost 2 bases, and 8 bases had no gene match. This CDR3 region has 14 residues. Germline V gene lookup returns CDR1 KGHSH and CDR2 LQKENI. CDR3 nucleotides: TGTGCCAGCTCACCAACGGTGCAGGGGGTAGAAGCTTTCTTT. It is translated as CASSPTVQGVEAFF.

This rearrangement joins TRBV28 to TRBJ1-5, with TRBD1 identical over 9 bases. The CDR3 has 13 amino acids. CDR1 MDHEN and CDR2 SYDVKM come from the germline V gene. The V gene end was trimmed by 5 bases and the J gene end by 7 bases; junction bases not matched to a gene: 3. CDR3 sequence reads: CASSTGGGQPQHF. The CDR3 DNA sequence: TGTGCCAGCAGTACAGGGGGCGGCCAGCCCCAGCATTTT.

The V call is TRBV28, the J call TRBJ1-5, with D possibly matching TRBD1 (5 bases). CDR3 length: 14 amino acids. Trimming took 3 bases from V and 5 from J, leaving 11 bases between them. The germline CDR1 and CDR2 sequences are MDHEN and SYDVKM. The CDR3 here is CASSLKGFYQPQHF. CDR3 DNA sequence: TGTGCCAGCAGTTTGAAGGGGTTTTATCAGCCCCAGCATTTT.

The V gene is TRBV1, the J gene TRBJ1-5; TRBD1 is the table's D call, not checked against the DNA. TRBV1 is a pseudogene. The length of the CDR3 is 18 residues. CDR3 in amino acids: CTSSQDQPGGEGNQPQHF. CDR3 sequence (DNA): TGCACCAGCAGCCAAGATCAGCCAGGGGGCGAGGGCAATCAGCCCCAGCATTTT.

The chain couples TRBV28 to TRBJ1-6; D is undetermined. The CDR3 extends over 12 amino acids. V shed 9 bases and J shed 7 bases, with 10 bases lying between them. Germline lookup yields CDR1 MDHEN and CDR2 SYDVKM. The CDR3 coding sequence is TGTGCCAGTGGGCCATTCAATTCACCCCTCCACTTT. This codes for CASGPFNSPLHF.

The V and J genes are TRBV15 and TRBJ1-2; a weak D match, TRBD1 (5 bases). This CDR3 has 14 amino acids. Germline V lookup: CDR1 LNHNV, CDR2 YYDKDF (reference sequence). V lost 3 bases to trimming and J lost 4 bases, with 12 bases between them. The CDR3 loop reads CATSRKTGVYGYTF. The CDR3 coding sequence is TGTGCCACCAGCAGGAAAACAGGAGTCTATGGCTACACCTTC.